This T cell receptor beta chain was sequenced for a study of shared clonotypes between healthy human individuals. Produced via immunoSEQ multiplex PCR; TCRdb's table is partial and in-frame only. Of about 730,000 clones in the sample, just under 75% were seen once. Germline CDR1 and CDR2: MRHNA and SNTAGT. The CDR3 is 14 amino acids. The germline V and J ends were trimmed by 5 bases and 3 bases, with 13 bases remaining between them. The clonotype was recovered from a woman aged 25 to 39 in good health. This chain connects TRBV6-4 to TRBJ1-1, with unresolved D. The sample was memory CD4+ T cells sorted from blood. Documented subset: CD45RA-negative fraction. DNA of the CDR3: TGTGCCAGCAGTTTCAGGTTTCGGGACACTGAAGCTTTCTTT. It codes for CASSFRFRDTEAFF.